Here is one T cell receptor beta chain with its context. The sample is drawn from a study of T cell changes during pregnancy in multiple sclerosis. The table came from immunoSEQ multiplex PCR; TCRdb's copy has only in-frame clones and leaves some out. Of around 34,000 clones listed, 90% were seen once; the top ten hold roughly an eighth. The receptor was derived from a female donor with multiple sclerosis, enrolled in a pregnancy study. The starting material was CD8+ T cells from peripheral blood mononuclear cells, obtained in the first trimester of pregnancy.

In DNA form, the CDR3 reads TGTGCCAGCAGCGACGGGCAGGGCCTCTACAATGAGCAGTTCTTC. Residues: CASSDGQGLYNEQFF. The chain employs TRBV11-2 and TRBJ2-1; perhaps TRBD1 as D (5 bases). The germline gives CDR1 SGHAT, CDR2 FQNNGV. CDR3 length: 15 residues. Trimming cost V 5 bases and J 3 bases, with 14 bases left between them.